These 16 T cell receptor beta chains share one sample of origin, sequenced in a study of blood T cell repertoires in COVID-19. Method: immunoSEQ multiplex PCR; TCRdb's copy keeps in-frame clones and lacks some. The sample has fewer than 80,000 clones, 90% seen once. The sample taken for sequencing was peripheral blood. The receptors stem from a human donor in a cohort sampled during active COVID-19.

The genes are TRBV7-8 and TRBJ1-2; TRBD1 matches at 8 bases. The V gene's germline CDR1 is SGHVS and CDR2 FQNEAQ. The junction had 9 bases not matched to a gene; V was cut back by 5 bases and J by 7 bases. This CDR3 is built from 14 residues. The CDR3 sequence is CASSPGQGSSGYTF. In DNA, the CDR3 is TGTGCCAGCAGCCCAGGACAGGGTAGTAGTGGCTACACCTTC. Complete variable domain (other parts from reference TRBV7-8 and TRBJ1-2): GAGVSQSPRYKVAKRGQDVALRCDPISGHVSLFWYQQALGQGPEFLTYFQNEAQLDKSGLPSDRFFAERPEGSVSTLKIQRTQQEDSAVYLCASSPGQGSSGYTFGSGTRLTVV.

The chain carries TRBV7-8 and TRBJ1-2; 7 positions match TRBD1. This CDR3 is 18 amino acids long. Germline V gene sequence: CDR1 SGHVS, CDR2 FQNEAQ. Unmatched junction bases numbered 16, after V lost 5 bases and J lost 1 base. The CDR3 is CASSLRDLGTAFNYGYTF. As DNA, the CDR3 is TGTGCCAGCAGCCTACGCGACCTCGGGACAGCGTTTAACTATGGCTACACCTTC.

V gene TRBV5-5 combines with J gene TRBJ2-7; 8 nucleotides line up with TRBD2. CDR1 and CDR2 from the germline V gene are SGHKS and YYEKEE (reference sequence). V trimming: 4 bases; J trimming: 5 bases; junction bases outside the gene matches: 11. The CDR3 has 15 amino acids. As DNA, the CDR3 is TGTGCCAGCAGCGGAGGGACTAGTCGAAGCCACGAGCAGTACTTC. This encodes CASSGGTSRSHEQYF.

This chain uses TRBV5-1 with TRBJ1-2; D might be TRBD1 (6 bases). V lost 4 bases and J 4 bases, leaving 11 bases between the germline ends. This CDR3 has 13 residues. Germline values: CDR1 SGHRS, CDR2 YFSETQ. CDR3 DNA: TGCGCCAGCAGCCGCGGACAGCCCTATGGCTACACCTTC. Translated: CASSRGQPYGYTF.

V gene TRBV27 combines with J gene TRBJ2-1; 9 bases line up with TRBD2. Germline V gene lookup returns CDR1 MNHEY and CDR2 SMNVEV (reference sequence). V dropped 4 bases and J dropped 4; count of bases not matched to a gene: 11. This CDR3 comprises 17 residues. CDR3 in amino acids: CASSSSGGGAPYNEQFF. Written as DNA, the CDR3 is TGTGCCAGCAGTTCTTCTGGCGGGGGGGCTCCTTACAATGAGCAGTTCTTC.

CDR3 in amino acids: CAWMSGGSEQYF. Written as DNA, the CDR3 is TGTGCCTGGATGTCGGGGGGTAGCGAGCAGTACTTC. The V gene is TRBV30, the J gene TRBJ2-7, with 7 nucleotides matching TRBD2. The CDR3 runs to 12 residues. Trimming took 4 bases from V and 6 from J; bases not matched to a gene: 6. CDR1 GTSNPN and CDR2 SVGIG come from the germline V gene (reference sequence). The variable domain in full, completed from reference TRBV30 and TRBJ2-7, reads SQTIHQWPATLVQPVGSPLSLECTVEGTSNPNLYWYRQAAGRGLQLLFYSVGIGQISSEVPQNLSASRPQDRQFILSSKKLLLSDSGFYLCAWMSGGSEQYFGPGTRLTVT.

This clone was found once. The rearrangement joins TRBV7-9 to TRBJ2-5; D is ambiguous. The CDR3 spans 14 residues. With 5 bases removed from V and 1 base from J, the gap between germline ends came to 11 bases. CDR1 is SEHNR, CDR2 FQNEAQ, per germline (reference sequence). CDR3 loop: CASSIRWSQETQYF. The CDR3 region has the DNA TGTGCCAGCAGCATCCGGTGGAGCCAAGAGACCCAGTACTTC.

In its sample, this clone was seen once. The chain has TRBV7-2 and TRBJ2-5; 10 positions match TRBD2. With 6 bases clipped from V and 5 bases from J, the junction kept 9 bases outside the gene matches. The CDR3 sequence is 15 residues long. The germline gives CDR1 SGHTA, CDR2 FQGNSA. The CDR3 bases are TGTGCCAGCAGATGGGAGCGGGGGGGCCGGGAGACCCAGTACTTC. Amino acids: CASRWERGGRETQYF.

The chain carries TRBV7-8 and TRBJ1-1; D gene ambiguous. Germline V gives CDR1 SGHVS, CDR2 FQNEAQ. The CDR3 length is 14 residues. V dropped 3 bases and J dropped 0 bases, with 8 bases sitting between them. The CDR3 here is CASSLADMNTEAFF. As DNA, the CDR3 is TGTGCCAGCAGCTTGGCGGATATGAACACTGAAGCTTTCTTT.

The rearrangement links TRBV11-3 to TRBJ2-7, with 9 bases identical to TRBD1. Trimming cost V 4 bases and J 6 bases; bases outside gene matches: 7. The CDR3 loop spans 14 amino acids. Germline CDR1 and CDR2: SGHNT and YENEEA. CDR3 in amino acids: CASSSQGQGGEQYF. The CDR3 DNA is TGTGCCAGCAGCTCCCAGGGACAGGGAGGCGAGCAGTACTTC.

This sequence joins TRBV5-1 and TRBJ2-2; D remains ambiguous. The CDR3 length is 13 residues. V was cut by 0 bases and J by 8 bases, with 8 bases left in between. Germline lookup yields CDR1 SGHRS and CDR2 YFSETQ. The CDR3 sequence: CASSLDIPGELFF. The CDR3 coding sequence is TGCGCCAGCAGCTTGGACATCCCGGGGGAGCTGTTTTTT.

The V call is TRBV7-2, the J call TRBJ1-6, with D tentatively TRBD1 (5 bases). Per germline, CDR1 SGHTA and CDR2 FQGNSA. CDR3 length: 16 amino acids. V lost 5 bases and J 6 bases, leaving 17 bases between the germline ends. The CDR3 spells CASSPRQSLTNSPLHF. CDR3 coding DNA: TGTGCCAGCAGCCCTAGACAGAGTCTGACTAATTCACCCCTCCACTTT.

The chain uses TRBV5-4 and TRBJ1-4; D may be TRBD1 (6 bases). Trimming removed 4 bases from V and 7 bases from J, with 20 bases in between. Germline assignment: CDR1 SGHNT and CDR2 YYREEE (reference sequence). This CDR3 is built from 16 residues. The DNA for the CDR3 is TGTGCCAGCAGCCCGAATGATTCAGGGGAAGGTGAAAAACTGTTTTTT. As protein: CASSPNDSGEGEKLFF.

The chain uses TRBV4-3 and TRBJ2-7; D may be TRBD1 (5 bases). Germline V gene lookup returns CDR1 LGHNA and CDR2 YSLEER. With 4 bases removed from V and 5 bases from J, the gap between germline ends came to 27 bases. The CDR3 length is 18 residues. CDR3 in amino acids: CASSPQGPQLQGLDEQYF. For the CDR3, the DNA is TGCGCCAGCAGCCCCCAAGGTCCCCAACTCCAGGGTCTCGACGAGCAGTACTTC.

The chain combines TRBV10-1 with TRBJ2-3, with a possible D match to TRBD2 (5 bases). CDR1 and CDR2 (germline): WNHNN, SYGVQD (reference sequence). CDR3 size: 15 residues. Trimming stripped 3 bases from V and 0 bases from J, with 10 bases between. CDR3 loop: CASSDIPGSTDTQYF. DNA for the CDR3: TGCGCCAGCAGTGATATCCCGGGGAGCACAGATACGCAGTATTTT.

The chain has TRBV5-1 and TRBJ2-5; TRBD1 matches 7 bases. From germline, CDR1 is SGHRS and CDR2 YFSETQ. The CDR3 covers 16 residues. The V and J ends lost 4 bases and 9 bases, in that order; junction bases with no gene match: 18. The CDR3, as DNA: TGCGCCAGCAGCCCCAGTCAGGGACAAGGGGGCTCGGCCCAGTACTTC. Its protein is CASSPSQGQGGSAQYF. Variable domain in full (rest from reference TRBV5-1 and TRBJ2-5): KAGVTQTPRYLIKTRGQQVTLSCSPISGHRSVSWYQQTPGQGLQFLFEYFSETQRNKGNFPGRFSGRQFSNSRSEMNVSTLELGDSALYLCASSPSQGQGGSAQYFGPGTRLLVL.